Below are 17 T cell receptor beta chains sequenced from a single sample in a study of T cell repertoires in cytomegalovirus infection. TCRdb analysed the reads with MiXCR anew, one entry per CDR3 protein. This table holds about 740,000 distinct CDR3 sequences, about 40% found once. Sequenced input: PBMCs. These receptors were obtained from a human donor in good health (CMV status not recorded). Some clones in this sample may be carry-over from other donors' samples.

This sequence joins TRBV20-1 and TRBJ2-3; D is possibly TRBD2 (6 bases). Per the germline V gene, CDR1 is DFQATT and CDR2 is SNEGSKA (reference sequence). CDR3 length: 16 amino acids. Trimming took off 0 bases at V and 0 bases at J, with 13 bases between the two ends. This chain's CDR3 is CSARDLLLASTDTQYF. Written as DNA, the CDR3 is TGCAGTGCTAGAGATCTACTACTAGCAAGCACAGATACGCAGTATTTT.

J is TRBJ2-7 and V is TRBV12-3 or TRBV12-4, with D possibly being TRBD2 (6 bases). The CDR3 spans 14 residues. Between the trimmed V and J ends, which lost 4 bases and 4 bases, there was a span of 14 bases. The CDR3 nucleotides read TGTGCCAGCAGTTCTCAGGCAGGAGGGTACGAGCAGTACTTC. Its protein product is CASSSQAGGYEQYF.

The chain couples TRBV28 to TRBJ1-1; D might be TRBD1 (6 bases). Germline V gene data show CDR1 as MDHEN and CDR2 as SYDVKM. The CDR3 consists of 13 residues. V was shortened by 7 bases and J by 9 bases, with 18 bases between the two germline ends. The CDR3 loop reads CASTLGAGLQAFF. The CDR3, as DNA: TGTGCCAGCACCTTGGGGGCAGGACTGCAAGCTTTCTTT.

The V call is TRBV6-8, the J call TRBJ2-7, with D hard to call. Germline-derived CDR1 and CDR2 are MNHGY and SAAAGT. The CDR3 spans 14 residues. The germline V and J ends were trimmed by 1 base and 5 bases, with 12 bases remaining between them. CDR3 coding DNA: TGTGCCAGCAGTTACTTTCTGGGTACCCACGAGCAGTACTTC. Translating it yields CASSYFLGTHEQYF.

This clonotype was recorded many times. This sequence joins TRBV7-2 and TRBJ1-1; 7 bases are shared with TRBD1. Germline loops: CDR1 SGHTA, CDR2 FQGNSA. The J segment lost 0 bases and the V segment lost 5 bases, leaving 6 bases of the junction unmatched. This CDR3 contains 15 residues. The CDR3 DNA reads TGTGCCAGCAGCCCAGGGGGATCCGTGAACACTGAAGCTTTCTTT. The encoded protein is CASSPGGSVNTEAFF.

This chain links TRBV20-1 with TRBJ1-5; D perhaps matches TRBD1 (6 bases). The CDR3 runs to 15 residues. The V gene's germline CDR1 is DFQATT and CDR2 SNEGSKA (reference sequence). V was cut by 0 bases and J by 1 base, with 10 bases left in between. The CDR3: CSARDGRGSNQPQHF. The CDR3 nucleotides are TGCAGTGCTAGAGATGGCAGGGGAAGCAATCAGCCCCAGCATTTT.

V usage is TRBV6-6 and J usage is TRBJ1-4, with D maybe TRBD1 (5 bases). The CDR3 totals 14 residues. Germline V gene sequence: CDR1 MNHNY, CDR2 SVGAGI (reference sequence). The V gene lost 5 bases and the J gene lost 7 bases, with 14 bases spanning the gap. In nucleotides, the CDR3 is TGTGCCAGCAGTGCGGGGGTAACGAGTGAAAAACTGTTTTTT. Protein sequence: CASSAGVTSEKLFF.

This clonotype was observed a handful of times. The chain has TRBV2 and TRBJ2-6; D is perhaps TRBD1 (6 bases). Trimming left V 5 bases short and J 2 bases short, with 10 bases between. The germline gives CDR1 SNHLY, CDR2 FYNNEI. The CDR3 is 15 amino acids. CDR3 residues: CASSPTGAGANVLTF. CDR3 sequence (DNA): TGTGCCAGCAGTCCGACAGGTGCTGGGGCCAACGTCCTGACTTTC.

This clonotype has just a few counts. The chain links TRBV2 to TRBJ1-2, with D uncertain. V shed 3 bases and J shed 4 bases, with 6 bases lying between them. The CDR3 is 12 residues long. Germline V gene data show CDR1 as SNHLY and CDR2 as FYNNEI. The CDR3 region is CASSEDLYGYTF. CDR3 DNA sequence: TGTGCCAGCAGTGAGGACCTCTATGGCTACACCTTC.

The chain employs TRBV29-1 and TRBJ1-4; TRBD1 agrees at 9 bases. The V gene end was trimmed by 0 bases and the J gene end by 13 bases; junction bases not matched to a gene: 6. CDR1 is SQVTM, CDR2 ANQGSEA, per germline. The CDR3 consists of 13 residues. The CDR3 protein is CSVEDPDRGVLFF. The CDR3, as DNA: TGCAGCGTTGAAGATCCGGACAGGGGAGTACTGTTTTTT.

This clonotype showed up just a few times. This chain links TRBV28 with TRBJ1-4; no clear D gene. CDR1 is MDHEN, CDR2 SYDVKM, per germline. V was shortened by 6 bases and J by 6 bases, with 5 bases between the two germline ends. The CDR3 is 11 residues long. In DNA, the CDR3 is TGTGCCAGCAGCTCTTATGAAAAACTGTTTTTT. As protein: CASSSYEKLFF.

The rearrangement uses TRBV20-1 and TRBJ2-7, with 11 positions matching TRBD2. This CDR3 region has 14 residues. The germline gives CDR1 DFQATT, CDR2 SNEGSKA (reference sequence). The junction had 4 bases not matched to a gene; V was cut back by 3 bases and J by 3 bases. The CDR3 DNA sequence: TGCAGTGCTAGGTACCTAGCGGGGGGCTACGAGCAGTACTTC. Amino acid sequence: CSARYLAGGYEQYF.

The gene calls are TRBV5-4 and TRBJ1-4; no clear D gene. CDR3 length: 17 amino acids. V shed 4 bases and J shed 3 bases, with 19 bases lying between them. Germline-derived CDR1 and CDR2 are SGHNT and YYREEE (reference sequence). Here the CDR3 DNA reads TGTGCCAGCAGCGCGCGGACTCCGAGCCGGGCTAATGAAAAACTGTTTTTT. Its protein is CASSARTPSRANEKLFF.

This clonotype was counted only a few times. The V and J genes are TRBV7-2 and TRBJ2-4; TRBD2 might be the D (7 bases). The CDR3 has 15 residues. V was cut by 1 base and J by 5 bases, with 12 bases left in between. Per germline, CDR1 SGHTA and CDR2 FQGNSA. CDR3 region: CASSLGGGGQNIQYF. Here the CDR3 DNA reads TGTGCCAGCAGCTTAGGAGGGGGAGGGCAAAACATTCAGTACTTC.

The J gene is TRBJ2-7, the V gene TRBV27; the D call may be TRBD1 or TRBD2 (6 bases each). V shed 3 bases and J shed 5 bases, with 14 bases lying between them. This CDR3 spans 14 amino acids. Germline CDR1 and CDR2: MNHEY and SMNVEV (reference sequence). CDR3 bases: TGTGCCAGCAGTTTGGTACAGGGAGGCGACGAGCAGTACTTC. Encoded protein: CASSLVQGGDEQYF.

This clonotype was seen only a few times. The J gene is TRBJ1-2, the V gene TRBV5-6; D is undetermined. Trimming left V 2 bases short and J 8 bases short, with 13 bases between. Germline CDR1 reads SGHDT; CDR2 reads YYEEEE. This CDR3 spans 13 amino acids. The CDR3 nucleotides are TGTGCCAGCAGCTTAGGGAGGATAGGAGGCTACACCTTC. Residues: CASSLGRIGGYTF.

This chain connects TRBV28 to TRBJ2-7; 7 nucleotides match TRBD2. This CDR3 region has 15 residues. CDR1 and CDR2 (germline): MDHEN, SYDVKM. J lost 2 bases, V lost 5 bases, and 9 bases had no gene match. The DNA for the CDR3 is TGTGCCAGCAGTCTCGGAGCGGGAACCACCTACGAGCAGTACTTC. It translates to CASSLGAGTTYEQYF.